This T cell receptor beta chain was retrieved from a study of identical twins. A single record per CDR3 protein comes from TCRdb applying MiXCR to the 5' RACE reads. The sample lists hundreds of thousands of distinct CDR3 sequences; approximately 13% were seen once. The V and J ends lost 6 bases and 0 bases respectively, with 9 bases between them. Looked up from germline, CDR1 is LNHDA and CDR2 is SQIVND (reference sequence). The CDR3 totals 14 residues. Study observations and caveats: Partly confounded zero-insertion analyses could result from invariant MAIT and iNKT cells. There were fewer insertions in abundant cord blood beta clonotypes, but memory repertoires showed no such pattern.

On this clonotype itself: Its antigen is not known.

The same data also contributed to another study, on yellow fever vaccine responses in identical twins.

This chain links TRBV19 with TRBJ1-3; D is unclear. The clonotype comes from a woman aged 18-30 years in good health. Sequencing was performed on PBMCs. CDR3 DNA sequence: TGTGCCAGTAGGGTAACAGCCTCTGGAAACACCATATATTTT. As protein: CASRVTASGNTIYF. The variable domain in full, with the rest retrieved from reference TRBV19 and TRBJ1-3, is DGGITQSPKYLFRKEGQNVTLSCEQNLNHDAMYWYRQDPGQGLRLIYYSQIVNDFQKGDIAEGYSVSREKKESFPLTVTSAQKNPTAFYLCASRVTASGNTIYFGEGSWLTVV.